A single T cell receptor beta chain is shown here with its context. Its target is unknown. These data belong to a study of beta chain features in type 1 diabetes. Across the study: The number of sorted cells examined across all samples was around 98 million.

TCRB transcripts that were expressed got sequenced, as all of the isolated RNA had been reverse transcribed. Produced via immunoSEQ multiplex PCR; TCRdb's table is partial and in-frame only. The sample includes some 350,000 clones, less than 15% of them seen just once. Study-wide results and limits: Shorter templates might be favored by PCR, equally in patients and controls. Type 1 diabetes patients had TCRB CDR3s that were shorter (moderately but significantly so) in all four CD4+ subsets.

Every participating donor gave one draw, a heparinised blood sample averaging around 100 mL. Cells sorted by CD45RO/CCR7/CD25/CD127/CD95/CD27 comprised CD4+ naive, central memory, regulatory and stem cell-like memory cells. Between the trimmed V and J ends, which lost 6 bases and 1 base, there was a span of 16 bases. CDR1 and CDR2 from the germline V gene are KGHSH and LQKENI. The CDR3 length is 15 residues. The specimen was naive CD4+ T cells from blood. The TCR was taken from a woman in her late teens or twenties with type 1 diabetes. The chain is built from TRBV18 and TRBJ2-7, with D tentatively TRBD2 (5 bases). The CDR3: CASSRNPGGSYEQYF. CDR3 coding DNA: TGTGCCAGCTCGCGGAACCCCGGCGGGTCCTACGAGCAGTACTTC.